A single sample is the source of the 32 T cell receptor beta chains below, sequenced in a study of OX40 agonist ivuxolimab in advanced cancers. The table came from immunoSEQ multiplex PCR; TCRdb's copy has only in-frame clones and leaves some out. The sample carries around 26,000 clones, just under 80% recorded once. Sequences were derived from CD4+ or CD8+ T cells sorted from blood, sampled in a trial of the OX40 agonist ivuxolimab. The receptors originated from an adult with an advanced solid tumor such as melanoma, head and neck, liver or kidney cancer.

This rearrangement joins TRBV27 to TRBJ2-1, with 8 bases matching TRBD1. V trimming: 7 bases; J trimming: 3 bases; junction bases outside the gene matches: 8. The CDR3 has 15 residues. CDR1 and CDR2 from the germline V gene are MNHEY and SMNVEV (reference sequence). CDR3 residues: CASTLDRVGYNEQFF. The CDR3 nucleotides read TGTGCCAGCACCCTGGACAGGGTTGGCTACAATGAGCAGTTCTTC.

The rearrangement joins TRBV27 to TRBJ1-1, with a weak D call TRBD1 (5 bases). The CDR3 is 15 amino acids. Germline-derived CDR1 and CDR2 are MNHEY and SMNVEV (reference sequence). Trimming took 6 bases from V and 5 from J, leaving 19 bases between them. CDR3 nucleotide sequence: TGTGCCAGCAGACCGGGACTGCCTTTGGGGACTGAAGCTTTCTTT. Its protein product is CASRPGLPLGTEAFF.

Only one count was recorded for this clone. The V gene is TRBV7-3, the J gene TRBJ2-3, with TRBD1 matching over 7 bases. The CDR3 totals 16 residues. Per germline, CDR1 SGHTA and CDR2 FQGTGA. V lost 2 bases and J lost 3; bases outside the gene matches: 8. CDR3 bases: TGTGCCAGCAGCTTAGGGGCAGGGGGAAAAACAGATACGCAGTATTTT. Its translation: CASSLGAGGKTDTQYF.

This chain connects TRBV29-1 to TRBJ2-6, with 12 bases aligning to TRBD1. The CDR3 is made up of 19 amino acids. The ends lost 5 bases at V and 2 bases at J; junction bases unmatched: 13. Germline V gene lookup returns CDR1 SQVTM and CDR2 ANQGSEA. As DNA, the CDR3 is TGCAGCGTTACCGAGAACCCCGGGACAGGGGGCGCTGGGGCCAACGTCCTGACTTTC. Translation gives CSVTENPGTGGAGANVLTF.

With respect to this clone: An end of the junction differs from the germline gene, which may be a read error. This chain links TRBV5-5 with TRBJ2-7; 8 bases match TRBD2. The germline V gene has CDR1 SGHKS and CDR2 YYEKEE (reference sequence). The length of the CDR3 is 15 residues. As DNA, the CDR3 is TGTGCCAGCAGCCTGCGGGGTAGCGGGGCCCACACAGGGCGCTTC. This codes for CASSLRGSGAHTGRF.

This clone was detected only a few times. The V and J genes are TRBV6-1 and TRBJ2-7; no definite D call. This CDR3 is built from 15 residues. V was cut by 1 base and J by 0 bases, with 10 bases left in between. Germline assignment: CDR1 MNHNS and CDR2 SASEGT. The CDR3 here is CASSEGYSLSYEQYF. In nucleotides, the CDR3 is TGTGCCAGCAGTGAAGGGTACTCGCTCTCCTACGAGCAGTACTTC.

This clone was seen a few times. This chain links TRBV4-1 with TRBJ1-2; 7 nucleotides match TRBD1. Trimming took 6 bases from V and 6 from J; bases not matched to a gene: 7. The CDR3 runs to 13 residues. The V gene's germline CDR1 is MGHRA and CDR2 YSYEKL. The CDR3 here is CASRRNTGDGYTF. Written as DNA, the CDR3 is TGCGCCAGCAGACGTAACACAGGGGATGGCTACACCTTC.

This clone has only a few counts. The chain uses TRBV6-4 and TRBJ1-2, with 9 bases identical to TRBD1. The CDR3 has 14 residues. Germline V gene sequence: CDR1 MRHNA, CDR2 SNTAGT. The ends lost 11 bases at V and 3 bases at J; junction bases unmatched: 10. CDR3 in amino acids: CAGQQGASHYGYTF. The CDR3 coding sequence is TGTGCCGGTCAACAGGGGGCCTCTCACTATGGCTACACCTTC.

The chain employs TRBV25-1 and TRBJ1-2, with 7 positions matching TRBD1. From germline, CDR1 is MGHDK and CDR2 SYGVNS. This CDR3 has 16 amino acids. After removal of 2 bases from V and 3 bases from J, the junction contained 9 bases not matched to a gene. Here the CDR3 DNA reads TGTGCCAGCAGTGAACCCCCCGGGACAGAGGACTATGGCTACACCTTC. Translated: CASSEPPGTEDYGYTF.

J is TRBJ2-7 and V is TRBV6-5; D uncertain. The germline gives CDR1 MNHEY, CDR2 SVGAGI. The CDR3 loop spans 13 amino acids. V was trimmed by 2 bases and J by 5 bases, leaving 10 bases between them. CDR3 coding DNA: TGTGCCAGCAGTTACATTGGTGCCCACGAGCAGTACTTC. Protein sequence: CASSYIGAHEQYF.

The CDR3 bases are TGTGCCAGCATGAACGGAATCTCCTACGAGCAGTACTTC. This sequence encodes CASMNGISYEQYF. The chain combines TRBV28 with TRBJ2-7, with D unresolved. Germline V CDR1 and CDR2: MDHEN, SYDVKM. V was pared by 7 bases and J by 0 bases, with 10 bases between. This CDR3 has 13 residues.

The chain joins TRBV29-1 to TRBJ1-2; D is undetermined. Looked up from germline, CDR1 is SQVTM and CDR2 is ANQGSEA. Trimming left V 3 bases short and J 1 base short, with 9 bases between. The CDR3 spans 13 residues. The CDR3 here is CSVDMGFNYGYTF. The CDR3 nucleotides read TGCAGCGTTGATATGGGGTTTAACTATGGCTACACCTTC.

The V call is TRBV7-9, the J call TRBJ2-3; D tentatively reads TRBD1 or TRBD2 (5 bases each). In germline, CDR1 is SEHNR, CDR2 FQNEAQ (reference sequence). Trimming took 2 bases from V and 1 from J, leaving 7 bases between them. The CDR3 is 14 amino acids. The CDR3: CASSLLGGTDTQYF. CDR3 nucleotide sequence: TGTGCCAGCAGCTTATTGGGGGGCACAGATACGCAGTATTTT.

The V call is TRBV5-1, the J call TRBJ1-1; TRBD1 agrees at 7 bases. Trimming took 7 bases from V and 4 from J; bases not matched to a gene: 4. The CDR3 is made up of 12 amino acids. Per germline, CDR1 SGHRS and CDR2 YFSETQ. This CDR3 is CASGTGVTEAFF. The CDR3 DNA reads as TGCGCCAGCGGCACAGGGGTCACTGAAGCTTTCTTT.

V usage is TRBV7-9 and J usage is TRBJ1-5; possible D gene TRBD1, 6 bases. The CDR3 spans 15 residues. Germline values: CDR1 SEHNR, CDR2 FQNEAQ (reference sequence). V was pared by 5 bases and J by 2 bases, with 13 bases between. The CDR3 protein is CASSPSGVGNQPQHF. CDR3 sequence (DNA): TGTGCCAGCAGCCCTTCAGGGGTTGGCAATCAGCCCCAGCATTTT.

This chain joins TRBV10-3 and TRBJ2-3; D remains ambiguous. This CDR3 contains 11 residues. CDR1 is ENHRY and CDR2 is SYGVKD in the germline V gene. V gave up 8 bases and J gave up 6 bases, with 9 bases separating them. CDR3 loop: CAILRTDTQYF. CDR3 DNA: TGTGCCATCCTACGAACGGATACGCAGTATTTT.

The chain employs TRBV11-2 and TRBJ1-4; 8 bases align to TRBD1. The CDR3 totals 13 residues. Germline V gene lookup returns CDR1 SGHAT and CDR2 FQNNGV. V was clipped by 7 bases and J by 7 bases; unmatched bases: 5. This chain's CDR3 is CASTRTGFEKLFF. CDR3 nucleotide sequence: TGTGCCAGCACTCGGACAGGGTTTGAAAAACTGTTTTTT.

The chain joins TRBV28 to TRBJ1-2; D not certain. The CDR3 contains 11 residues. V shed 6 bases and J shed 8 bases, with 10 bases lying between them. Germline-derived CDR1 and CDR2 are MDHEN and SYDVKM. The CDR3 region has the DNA TGTGCCAGCAGCCCTTCGCGCGGCTACACCTTC. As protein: CASSPSRGYTF.

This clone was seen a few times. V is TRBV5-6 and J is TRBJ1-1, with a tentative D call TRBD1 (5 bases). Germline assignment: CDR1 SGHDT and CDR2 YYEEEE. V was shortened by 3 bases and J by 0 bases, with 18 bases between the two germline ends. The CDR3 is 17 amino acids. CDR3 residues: CASSSLAGQSMNTEAFF. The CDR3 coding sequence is TGTGCCAGCAGCTCCCTTGCCGGACAAAGCATGAACACTGAAGCTTTCTTT.

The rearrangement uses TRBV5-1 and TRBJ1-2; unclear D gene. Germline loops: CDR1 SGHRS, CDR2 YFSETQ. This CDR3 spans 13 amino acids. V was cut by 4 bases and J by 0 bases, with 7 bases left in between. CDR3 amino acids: CASSEHPNYGYTF. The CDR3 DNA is TGCGCCAGCAGCGAACACCCTAACTATGGCTACACCTTC.

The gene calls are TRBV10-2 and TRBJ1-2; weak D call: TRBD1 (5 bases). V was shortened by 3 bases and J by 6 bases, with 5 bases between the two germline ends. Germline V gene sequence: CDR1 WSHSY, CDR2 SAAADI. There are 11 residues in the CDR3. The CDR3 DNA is TGCGCCAGCAGTGACAGGGATGGCTACACCTTC. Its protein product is CASSDRDGYTF.

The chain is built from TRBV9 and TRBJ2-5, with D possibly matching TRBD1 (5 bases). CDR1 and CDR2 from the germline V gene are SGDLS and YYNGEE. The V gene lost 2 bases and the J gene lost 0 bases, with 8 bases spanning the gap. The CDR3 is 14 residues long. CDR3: CASSVPGYQETQYF. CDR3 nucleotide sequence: TGTGCCAGCAGCGTCCCAGGGTACCAAGAGACCCAGTACTTC.

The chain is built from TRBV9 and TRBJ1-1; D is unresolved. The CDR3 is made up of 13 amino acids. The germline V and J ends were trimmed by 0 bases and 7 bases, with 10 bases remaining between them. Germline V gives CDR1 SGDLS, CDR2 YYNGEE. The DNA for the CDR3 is TGTGCCAGCAGCGTAGAGGTGGCAGATGAAGCTTTCTTT. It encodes CASSVEVADEAFF.

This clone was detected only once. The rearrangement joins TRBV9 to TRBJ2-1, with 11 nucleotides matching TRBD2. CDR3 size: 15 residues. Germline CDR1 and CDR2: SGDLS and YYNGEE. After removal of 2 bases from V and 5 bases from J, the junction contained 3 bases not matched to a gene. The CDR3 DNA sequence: TGTGCCAGCAGCGTCACTAGCGGGAGAAACAATGAGCAGTTCTTC. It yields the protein CASSVTSGRNNEQFF. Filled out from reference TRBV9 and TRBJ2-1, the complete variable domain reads DSGVTQTPKHLITATGQRVTLRCSPRSGDLSVYWYQQSLDQGLQFLIQYYNGEERAKGNILERFSAQQFPDLHSELNLSSLELGDSALYFCASSVTSGRNNEQFFGPGTRLTVL.

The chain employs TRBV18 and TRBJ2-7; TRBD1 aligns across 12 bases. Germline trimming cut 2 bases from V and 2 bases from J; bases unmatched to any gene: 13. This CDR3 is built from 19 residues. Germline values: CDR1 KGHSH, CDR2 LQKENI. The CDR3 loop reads CASSPGTGTGGVFTYEQYF. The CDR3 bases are TGTGCCAGCTCACCAGGAACCGGGACAGGGGGCGTTTTCACCTACGAGCAGTACTTC. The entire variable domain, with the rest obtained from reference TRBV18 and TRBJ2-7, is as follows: NAGVMQNPRHLVRRRGQEARLRCSPMKGHSHVYWYRQLPEEGLKFMVYLQKENIIDESGMPKERFSAEFPKEGPSILRIQQVVRGDSAAYFCASSPGTGTGGVFTYEQYFGPGTRLTVT.

The CDR3 reads CASSVVSGGSYNEQFF. The CDR3 DNA follows: TGTGCCAGCAGCGTAGTCTCGGGAGGCTCCTACAATGAGCAGTTCTTC. This chain links TRBV9 with TRBJ2-1; 7 bases line up with TRBD2. The CDR3 spans 16 residues. Germline lookup yields CDR1 SGDLS and CDR2 YYNGEE. Trimming removed 0 bases from V and 0 bases from J; junction bases left unmatched: 3.

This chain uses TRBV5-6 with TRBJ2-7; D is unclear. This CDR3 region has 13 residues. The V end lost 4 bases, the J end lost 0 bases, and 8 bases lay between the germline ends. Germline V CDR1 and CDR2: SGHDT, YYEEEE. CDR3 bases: TGTGCCAGCAGCAACGACGTCTCCTACGAGCAGTACTTC. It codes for CASSNDVSYEQYF.

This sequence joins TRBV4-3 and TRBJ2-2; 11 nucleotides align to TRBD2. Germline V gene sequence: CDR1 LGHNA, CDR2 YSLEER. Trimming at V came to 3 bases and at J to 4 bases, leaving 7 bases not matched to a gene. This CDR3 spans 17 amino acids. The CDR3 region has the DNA TGCGCCAGCAGCCAGTATAGCGGGGGGGCAGGCACCGGGGAGCTGTTTTTT. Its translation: CASSQYSGGAGTGELFF.

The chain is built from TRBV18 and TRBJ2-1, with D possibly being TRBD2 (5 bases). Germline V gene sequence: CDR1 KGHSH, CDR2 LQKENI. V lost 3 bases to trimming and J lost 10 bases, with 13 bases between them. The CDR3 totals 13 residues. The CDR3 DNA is TGTGCCAGCTCACCGCAAGGGAGCTCCGAGCAGTTCTTC. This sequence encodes CASSPQGSSEQFF. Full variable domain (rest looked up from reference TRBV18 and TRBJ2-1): NAGVMQNPRHLVRRRGQEARLRCSPMKGHSHVYWYRQLPEEGLKFMVYLQKENIIDESGMPKERFSAEFPKEGPSILRIQQVVRGDSAAYFCASSPQGSSEQFFGPGTRLTVL.

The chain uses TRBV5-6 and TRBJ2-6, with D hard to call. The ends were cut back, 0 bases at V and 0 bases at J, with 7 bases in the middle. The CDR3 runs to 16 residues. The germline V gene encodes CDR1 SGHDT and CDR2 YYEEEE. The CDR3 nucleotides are TGTGCCAGCAGCTTGGTTACGAACTCTGGGGCCAACGTCCTGACTTTC. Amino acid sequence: CASSLVTNSGANVLTF.

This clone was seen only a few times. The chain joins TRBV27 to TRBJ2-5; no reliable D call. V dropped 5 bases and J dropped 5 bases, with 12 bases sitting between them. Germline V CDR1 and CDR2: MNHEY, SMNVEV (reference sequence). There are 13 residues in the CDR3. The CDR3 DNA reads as TGTGCCAGCAGTCCTATGGAGTACGAGACCCAGTACTTC. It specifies CASSPMEYETQYF.

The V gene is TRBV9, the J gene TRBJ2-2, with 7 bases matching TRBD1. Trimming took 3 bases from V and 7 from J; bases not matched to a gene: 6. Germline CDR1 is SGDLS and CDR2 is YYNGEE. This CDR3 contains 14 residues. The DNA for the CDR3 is TGTGCCAGCAGCGGACAGGGCGTACACGGGGAGCTGTTTTTT. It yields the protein CASSGQGVHGELFF.